Below, 15 T cell receptor beta chains from the same sample are listed, as sequenced in a study of blood T cell repertoires in COVID-19. TCRdb's copy holds only in-frame clones and misses some; the assay was immunoSEQ multiplex PCR. The table lists approximately 80,000 clones, approximately 81% of them singletons. The specimen was peripheral blood. These TCRs come from a man of 80 years or more with acute or convalescent COVID-19.

This clone occurred a few times. The chain combines TRBV19 with TRBJ2-6; D perhaps matches TRBD1 (6 bases). The CDR3 has 15 residues. Germline V gene data show CDR1 as LNHDA and CDR2 as SQIVND (reference sequence). The V end lost 6 bases, the J end lost 2 bases, and 11 bases lay between the germline ends. CDR3 coding DNA: TGTGCCAGTAGGAAACAGGGCACTGGGGCCAACGTCCTGACTTTC. Translation: CASRKQGTGANVLTF.

This clone was observed a handful of times. The V gene is TRBV2, the J gene TRBJ2-1; 11 bases align to TRBD2. The CDR3 spans 15 residues. The V segment lost 7 bases and the J segment 4 bases; nucleotides outside the gene matches: 6. Per germline, CDR1 SNHLY and CDR2 FYNNEI. The CDR3 protein is CASTPLAGDYNEQFF. In DNA form, the CDR3 reads TGTGCCAGCACCCCACTAGCGGGAGATTACAATGAGCAGTTCTTC.

The V gene is TRBV5-1, the J gene TRBJ2-2; weak D call: TRBD2 (6 bases). The length of the CDR3 is 16 residues. Trimming stripped 4 bases from V and 2 bases from J, with 15 bases between. From germline, CDR1 is SGHRS and CDR2 YFSETQ. Here the CDR3 DNA reads TGCGCCAGCAGCCCTCCGGGAGCGGGTAACACCGGGGAGCTGTTTTTT. It codes for CASSPPGAGNTGELFF.

This clone was recorded only once. The chain links TRBV7-9 to TRBJ2-3; D possibly corresponds to TRBD2 (5 bases). CDR1 is SEHNR, CDR2 FQNEAQ, per germline (reference sequence). The CDR3 is made up of 15 amino acids. V dropped 5 bases and J dropped 5 bases, with 17 bases sitting between them. The CDR3 is CASSRRDRAVDTQYF. The CDR3 nucleotides read TGTGCCAGCAGCCGCCGGGATCGGGCCGTAGATACGCAGTATTTT.

This clone was seen once. The chain couples TRBV3-1 (or the pseudogene TRBV3-2) to TRBJ1-1, with D hard to call. Trimming shortened V by 5 bases and J by 4 bases, and 14 bases separated the two germline ends. The CDR3 contains 14 residues. The V gene's germline CDR1 is LGHDT and CDR2 YNNKEL (reference sequence). DNA for the CDR3: TGTGCCAGCAGCGGCGGGGAAGGAGGCACTGAAGCTTTCTTT. Its protein is CASSGGEGGTEAFF.

The chain is built from TRBV7-8 and TRBJ2-1; TRBD1 matches 10 bases. In germline, CDR1 is SGHVS, CDR2 FQNEAQ. The CDR3 spans 18 residues. V was pared by 2 bases and J by 8 bases, with 15 bases of the junction left unmatched. CDR3 DNA sequence: TGTGCCAGCAGCTTACGAGACAGGGGGCTAACAACAGTGGATGAGCAGTTCTTC. As protein: CASSLRDRGLTTVDEQFF.

In this sample, this clone turned up a few times. This chain connects TRBV3-1 (or the pseudogene TRBV3-2) to TRBJ1-1; maybe TRBD1 (6 bases). The CDR3 length is 17 residues. V lost 4 bases to trimming and J lost 1 base, with 19 bases between them. The germline V gene encodes CDR1 LGHDT and CDR2 YNNKEL (reference sequence). The CDR3 bases are TGTGCCAGCAGCCCCAGTGGGTTAGACAGGAGGAACACTGAAGCTTTCTTT. This sequence encodes CASSPSGLDRRNTEAFF.

The chain has TRBV28 and TRBJ1-1; D remains unclear. The V end was cut by 6 bases, the J end by 0 bases, with 14 bases between. The CDR3 has 15 amino acids. The germline CDR1 and CDR2 sequences are MDHEN and SYDVKM. This CDR3 reads CASRGSTGLNTEAFF. As DNA, the CDR3 is TGTGCCAGCAGGGGTAGTACGGGTTTGAACACTGAAGCTTTCTTT.

The CDR3 spells CAWRGQSTINTEAFF. The DNA for the CDR3 is TGTGCCTGGAGGGGACAGTCCACCATAAACACTGAAGCTTTCTTT. The V call is TRBV30, the J call TRBJ1-1, with TRBD1 identical over 7 bases. Trimming cost V 3 bases and J 2 bases; bases outside gene matches: 9. The CDR3 loop spans 15 amino acids. Looked up from germline, CDR1 is GTSNPN and CDR2 is SVGIG (reference sequence). The full variable domain, in which reference TRBV30 and TRBJ1-1 provide the parts outside the CDR3, is SQTIHQWPATLVQPVGSPLSLECTVEGTSNPNLYWYRQAAGRGLQLLFYSVGIGQISSEVPQNLSASRPQDRQFILSSKKLLLSDSGFYLCAWRGQSTINTEAFFGQGTRLTVV.

The CDR3 here is CASSFGRIITMNTEAFF. CDR3 bases: TGTGCCAGCAGCTTTGGCAGAATTATTACCATGAACACTGAAGCTTTCTTT. This sequence joins TRBV5-5 and TRBJ1-1; unclear D gene. V shed 2 bases and J shed 0 bases, with 17 bases lying between them. CDR3 length: 17 residues. Per germline, CDR1 SGHKS and CDR2 YYEKEE (reference sequence). Full variable domain (rest looked up from reference TRBV5-5 and TRBJ1-1): DAGVTQSPTHLIKTRGQQVTLRCSPISGHKSVSWYQQVLGQGPQFIFQYYEKEERGRGNFPDRFSARQFPNYSSELNVNALLLGDSALYLCASSFGRIITMNTEAFFGQGTRLTVV.

In this sample, this clone turned up a few times. The chain is built from TRBV30 and TRBJ2-7; 7 positions match TRBD1. The V gene end was trimmed by 4 bases and the J gene end by 4 bases; junction bases not matched to a gene: 7. Germline V gene data show CDR1 as GTSNPN and CDR2 as SVGIG (reference sequence). The CDR3 is 13 amino acids. This CDR3 reads CAWNRGRGYEQYF. CDR3 in DNA: TGTGCCTGGAATAGGGGGCGAGGGTACGAGCAGTACTTC.

The chain carries TRBV6-5 and TRBJ2-1, with a weak D call TRBD1 (6 bases). Germline V gives CDR1 MNHEY, CDR2 SVGAGI. The V end lost 8 bases, the J end lost 9 bases, and 20 bases lay between the germline ends. This CDR3 is built from 14 residues. CDR3 nucleotides: TGTGCCAGCCGGGACACCATGGGATCCTCTGAGCAGTTCTTC. Amino acid sequence: CASRDTMGSSEQFF.

This sequence joins TRBV24-1 and TRBJ1-4; D not resolved. V gave up 6 bases and J gave up 5 bases, with 15 bases separating them. The CDR3 has 15 residues. CDR1 and CDR2 from the germline V gene are KGHDR and SFDVKD. CDR3 bases: TGTGCCACCAGTTCGCCCATCGCGGGGAATGAAAAACTGTTTTTT. Encoded protein: CATSSPIAGNEKLFF.

This chain joins TRBV24-1 and TRBJ2-1, with 7 bases lining up with TRBD1. Germline V lookup: CDR1 KGHDR, CDR2 SFDVKD. CDR3 length: 14 residues. V lost 9 bases, J lost 1 base, and 5 bases stayed unmatched. The CDR3 nucleotides read TGTGCCACCGCCGGCAGGGGGTCCTACAATGAGCAGTTCTTC. It is translated as CATAGRGSYNEQFF.

V is TRBV19 and J is TRBJ2-7; 8 bases match TRBD1. The ends lost 4 bases at V and 3 bases at J; junction bases unmatched: 8. The CDR3 runs 15 residues. Germline V lookup: CDR1 LNHDA, CDR2 SQIVND (reference sequence). Here the CDR3 reads CASSTPGTGGYEQYF. CDR3 nucleotides: TGTGCCAGTAGTACCCCCGGGACAGGAGGCTACGAGCAGTACTTC.